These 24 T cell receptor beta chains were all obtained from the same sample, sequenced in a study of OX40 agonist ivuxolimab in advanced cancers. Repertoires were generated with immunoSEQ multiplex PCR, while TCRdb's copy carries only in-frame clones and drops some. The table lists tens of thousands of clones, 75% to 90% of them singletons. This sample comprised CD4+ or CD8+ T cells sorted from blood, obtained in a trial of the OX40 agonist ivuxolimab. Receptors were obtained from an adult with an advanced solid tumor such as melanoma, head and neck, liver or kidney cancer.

The CDR3 nucleotides read TGCGCCAGCAGCTTACAGGGGGCTTCGACTAGCGGGAGGGCCTTGATCTACAATGAGCAGTTCTTC. The encoded protein is CASSLQGASTSGRALIYNEQFF. The chain is built from TRBV5-1 and TRBJ2-1; 14 bases fit TRBD2. Germline lookup yields CDR1 SGHRS and CDR2 YFSETQ. J gave up 3 bases and V 2 bases, and 19 bases lay outside the gene matches. CDR3 size: 22 residues.

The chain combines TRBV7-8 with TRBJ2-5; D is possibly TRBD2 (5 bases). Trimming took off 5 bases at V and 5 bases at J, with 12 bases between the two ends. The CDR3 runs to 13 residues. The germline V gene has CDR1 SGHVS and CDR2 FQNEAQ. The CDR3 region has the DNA TGTGCCAGCAGCCCCGCGGGCGGGGAGACCCAGTACTTC. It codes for CASSPAGGETQYF.

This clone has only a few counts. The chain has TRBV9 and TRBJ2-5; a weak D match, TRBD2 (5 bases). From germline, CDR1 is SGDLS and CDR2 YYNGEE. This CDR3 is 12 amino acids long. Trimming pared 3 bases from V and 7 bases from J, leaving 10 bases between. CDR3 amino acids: CASSAPRGTQYF. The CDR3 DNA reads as TGTGCCAGCAGCGCCCCACGGGGGACCCAGTACTTC.

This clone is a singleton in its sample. The CDR3 sequence: CASSNLDRGPNQPQHF. The CDR3 coding sequence is TGTGCCAGTAGCAATTTGGACAGGGGACCCAATCAGCCCCAGCATTTT. The chain has TRBV19 and TRBJ1-5; 9 nucleotides match TRBD1. CDR1 LNHDA and CDR2 SQIVND come from the germline V gene (reference sequence). The CDR3 length is 16 residues. J lost 3 bases, V lost 6 bases, and 9 bases had no gene match.

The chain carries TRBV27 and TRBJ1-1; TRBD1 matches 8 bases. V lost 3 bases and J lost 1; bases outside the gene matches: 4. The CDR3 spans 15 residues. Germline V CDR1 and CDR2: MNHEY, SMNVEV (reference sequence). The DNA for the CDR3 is TGTGCCAGCAGTTTTATCGACAGGGGGAACACTGAAGCTTTCTTT. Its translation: CASSFIDRGNTEAFF.

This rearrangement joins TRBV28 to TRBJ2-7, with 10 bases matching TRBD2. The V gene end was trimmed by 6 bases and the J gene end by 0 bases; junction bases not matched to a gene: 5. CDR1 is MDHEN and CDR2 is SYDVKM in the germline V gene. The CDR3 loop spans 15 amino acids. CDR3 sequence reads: CASSAAGGSSYEQYF. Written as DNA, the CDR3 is TGTGCCAGCAGCGCAGCGGGGGGGAGCTCCTACGAGCAGTACTTC.

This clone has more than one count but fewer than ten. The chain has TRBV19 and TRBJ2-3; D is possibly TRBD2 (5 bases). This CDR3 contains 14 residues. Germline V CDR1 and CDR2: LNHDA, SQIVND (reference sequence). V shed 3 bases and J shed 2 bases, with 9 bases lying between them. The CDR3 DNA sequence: TGTGCCAGTAGTATCCGGGGTTACACAGATACGCAGTATTTT. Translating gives CASSIRGYTDTQYF. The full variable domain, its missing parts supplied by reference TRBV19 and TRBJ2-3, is DGGITQSPKYLFRKEGQNVTLSCEQNLNHDAMYWYRQDPGQGLRLIYYSQIVNDFQKGDIAEGYSVSREKKESFPLTVTSAQKNPTAFYLCASSIRGYTDTQYFGPGTRLTVL.

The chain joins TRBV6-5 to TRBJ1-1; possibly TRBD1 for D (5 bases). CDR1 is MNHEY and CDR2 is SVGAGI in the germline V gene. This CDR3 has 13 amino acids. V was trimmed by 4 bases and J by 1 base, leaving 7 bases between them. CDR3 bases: TGTGCCAGCAGTTCGACAGCGAACACTGAAGCTTTCTTT. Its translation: CASSSTANTEAFF.

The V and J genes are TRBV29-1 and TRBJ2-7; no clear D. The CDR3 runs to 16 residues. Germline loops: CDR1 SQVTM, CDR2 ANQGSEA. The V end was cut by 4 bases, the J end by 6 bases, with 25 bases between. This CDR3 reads CSVGARSLGSFSEQYF. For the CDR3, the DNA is TGCAGCGTTGGGGCCCGATCTCTGGGCAGCTTTAGCGAGCAGTACTTC.

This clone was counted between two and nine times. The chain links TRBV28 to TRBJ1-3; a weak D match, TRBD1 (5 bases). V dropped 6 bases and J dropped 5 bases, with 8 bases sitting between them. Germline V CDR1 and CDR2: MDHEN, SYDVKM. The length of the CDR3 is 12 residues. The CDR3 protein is CASSQGRNTIYF. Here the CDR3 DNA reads TGTGCCAGCAGCCAGGGCAGAAACACCATATATTTT.

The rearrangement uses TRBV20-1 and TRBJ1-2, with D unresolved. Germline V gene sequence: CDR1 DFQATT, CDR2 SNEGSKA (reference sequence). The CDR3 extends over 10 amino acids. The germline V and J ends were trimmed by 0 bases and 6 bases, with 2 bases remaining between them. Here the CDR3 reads CSARDDGYTF. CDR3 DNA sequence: TGCAGTGCTAGAGATGATGGCTACACCTTC.

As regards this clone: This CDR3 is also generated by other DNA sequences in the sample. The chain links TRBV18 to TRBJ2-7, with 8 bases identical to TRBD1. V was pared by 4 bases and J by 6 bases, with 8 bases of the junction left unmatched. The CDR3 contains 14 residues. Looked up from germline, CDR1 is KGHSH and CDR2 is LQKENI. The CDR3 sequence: CASSLSGQGREQYF. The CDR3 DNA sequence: TGTGCCAGCTCACTCTCCGGACAGGGACGCGAGCAGTACTTC.

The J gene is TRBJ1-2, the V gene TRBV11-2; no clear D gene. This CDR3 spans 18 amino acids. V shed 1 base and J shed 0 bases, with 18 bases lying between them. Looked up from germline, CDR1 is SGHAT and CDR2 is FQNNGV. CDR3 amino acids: CASSLARTRSYSNYGYTF. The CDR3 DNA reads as TGTGCCAGCAGCTTAGCTCGAACCAGGTCATACTCTAACTATGGCTACACCTTC.

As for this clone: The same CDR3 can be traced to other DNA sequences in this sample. The CDR3 loop is CASSSYNSNQPQHF. The CDR3 nucleotides read TGTGCCAGCAGTTCATATAATAGCAATCAGCCCCAGCATTTT. V is TRBV7-2 and J is TRBJ1-5; no clear D. The CDR3 consists of 14 residues. CDR1 is SGHTA, CDR2 FQGNSA, per germline. The V gene lost 6 bases and the J gene lost 0 bases, with 9 bases spanning the gap.

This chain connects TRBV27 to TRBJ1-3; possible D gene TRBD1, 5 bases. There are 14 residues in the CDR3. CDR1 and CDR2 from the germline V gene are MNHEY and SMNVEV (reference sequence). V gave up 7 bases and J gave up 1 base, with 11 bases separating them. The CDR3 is CASTIRGSGNTIYF. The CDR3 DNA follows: TGTGCCAGCACCATAAGGGGTTCTGGAAACACCATATATTTT.

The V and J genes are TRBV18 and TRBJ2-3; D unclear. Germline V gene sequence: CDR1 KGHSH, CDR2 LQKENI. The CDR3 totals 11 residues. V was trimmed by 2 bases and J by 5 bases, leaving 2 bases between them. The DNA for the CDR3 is TGTGCCAGCTCACCAAAAGATACGCAGTATTTT. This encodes CASSPKDTQYF. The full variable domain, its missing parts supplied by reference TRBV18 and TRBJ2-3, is NAGVMQNPRHLVRRRGQEARLRCSPMKGHSHVYWYRQLPEEGLKFMVYLQKENIIDESGMPKERFSAEFPKEGPSILRIQQVVRGDSAAYFCASSPKDTQYFGPGTRLTVL.

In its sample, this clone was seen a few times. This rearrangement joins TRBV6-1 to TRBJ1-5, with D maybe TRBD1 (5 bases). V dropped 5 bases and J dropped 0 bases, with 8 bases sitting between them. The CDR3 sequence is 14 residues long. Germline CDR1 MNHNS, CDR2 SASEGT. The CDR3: CASSRGNSNQPQHF. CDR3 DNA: TGTGCCAGCAGTAGGGGTAATAGCAATCAGCCCCAGCATTTT.

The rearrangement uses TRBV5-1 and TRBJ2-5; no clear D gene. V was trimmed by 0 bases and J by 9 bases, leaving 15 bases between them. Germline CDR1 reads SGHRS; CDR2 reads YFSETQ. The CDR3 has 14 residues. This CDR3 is CASSLGTEMSSQYF. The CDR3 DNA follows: TGCGCCAGCAGCTTGGGGACCGAAATGTCGTCCCAGTACTTC.

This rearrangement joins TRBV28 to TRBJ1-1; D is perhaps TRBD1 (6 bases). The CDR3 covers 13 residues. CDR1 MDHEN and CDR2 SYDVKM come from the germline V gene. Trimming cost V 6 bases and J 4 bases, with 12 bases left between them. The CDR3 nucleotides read TGTGCCAGCAGGGACAGATCGGGCACTGAAGCTTTCTTT. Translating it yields CASRDRSGTEAFF.

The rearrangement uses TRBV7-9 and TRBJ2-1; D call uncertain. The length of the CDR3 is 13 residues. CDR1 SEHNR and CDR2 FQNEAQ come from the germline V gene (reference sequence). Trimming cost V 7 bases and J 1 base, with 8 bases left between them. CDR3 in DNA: TGTGCCAGCACCTCCCAGTCCTACAATGAGCAGTTCTTC. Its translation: CASTSQSYNEQFF.

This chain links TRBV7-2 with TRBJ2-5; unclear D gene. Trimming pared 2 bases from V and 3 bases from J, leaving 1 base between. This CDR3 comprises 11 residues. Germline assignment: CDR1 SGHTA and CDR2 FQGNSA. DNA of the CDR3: TGTGCCAGCAGCTTAAAAGAGACCCAGTACTTC. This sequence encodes CASSLKETQYF.

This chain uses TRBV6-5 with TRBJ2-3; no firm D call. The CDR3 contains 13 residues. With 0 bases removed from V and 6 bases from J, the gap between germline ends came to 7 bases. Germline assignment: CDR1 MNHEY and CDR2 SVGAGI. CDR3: CASSYSIGDTQYF. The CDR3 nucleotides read TGTGCCAGCAGTTACTCGATTGGGGATACGCAGTATTTT.

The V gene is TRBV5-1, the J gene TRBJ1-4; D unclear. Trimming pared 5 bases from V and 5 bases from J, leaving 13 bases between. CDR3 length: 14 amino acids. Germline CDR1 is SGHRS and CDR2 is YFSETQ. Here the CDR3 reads CASSRSLTNEKLFF. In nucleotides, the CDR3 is TGCGCCAGCAGTCGGTCCCTAACAAATGAAAAACTGTTTTTT.

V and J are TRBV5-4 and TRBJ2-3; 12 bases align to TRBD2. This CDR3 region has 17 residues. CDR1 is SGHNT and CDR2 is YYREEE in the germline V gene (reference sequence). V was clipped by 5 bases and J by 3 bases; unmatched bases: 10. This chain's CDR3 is CASRRGLAGAGTDTQYF. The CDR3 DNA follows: TGTGCCAGCAGACGGGGACTAGCGGGTGCGGGTACAGATACGCAGTATTTT.